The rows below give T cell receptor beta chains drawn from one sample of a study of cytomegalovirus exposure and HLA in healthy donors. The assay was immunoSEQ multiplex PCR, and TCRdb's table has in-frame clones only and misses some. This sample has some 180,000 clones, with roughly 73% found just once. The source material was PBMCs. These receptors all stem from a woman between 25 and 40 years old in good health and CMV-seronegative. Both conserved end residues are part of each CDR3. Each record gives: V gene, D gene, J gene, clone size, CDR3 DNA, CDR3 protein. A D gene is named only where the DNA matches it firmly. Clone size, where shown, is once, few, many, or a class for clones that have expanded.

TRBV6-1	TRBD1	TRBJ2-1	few	TGTGCCAGCAGGATCGACAGGGGGCACAATGAGCAGTTCTTC	CASRIDRGHNEQFF
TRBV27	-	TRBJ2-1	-	TGTGCCTCGAAGGGGGGGCTGGGTGAGCAGTTCTTC	CASKGGLGEQFF
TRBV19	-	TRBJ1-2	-	TGTGCCAGTAGGGAGCTGTCCTATGGCTACACCTTC	CASRELSYGYTF
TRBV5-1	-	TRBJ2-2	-	TGCGCCAGCAGCTTGGTCATGCAGACCGGGGAGCTGTTTTTT	CASSLVMQTGELFF
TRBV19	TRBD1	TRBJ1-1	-	TGTGCCACCTACAGGGGGACAGCCGCTGAAGCTTTCTTT	CATYRGTAAEAFF
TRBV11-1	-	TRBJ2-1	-	TGTGCCAGCAGCTTAGGGCCCGGCGACAGTTTTTACAATGAGCAGTTCTTC	CASSLGPGDSFYNEQFF
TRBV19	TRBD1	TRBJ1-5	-	TGTGCCAGTAGTATTGGACAGGGCCGACGGAGCAATCAGCCCCAGCATTTT	CASSIGQGRRSNQPQHF
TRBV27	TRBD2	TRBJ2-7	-	TGTGCCAGCAGTGCGGGGGGTCCCTACGAGCAGTACTTC	CASSAGGPYEQYF
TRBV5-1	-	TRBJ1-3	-	TGCGCCAGCAGCTTGGGAGGACAAAGAGACACCATATATTTT	CASSLGGQRDTIYF
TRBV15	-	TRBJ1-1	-	TGTGCCACCAGCAGGGACTATCAGGTTCAGGGTATCAACACTGAAGCTTTCTTT	CATSRDYQVQGINTEAFF